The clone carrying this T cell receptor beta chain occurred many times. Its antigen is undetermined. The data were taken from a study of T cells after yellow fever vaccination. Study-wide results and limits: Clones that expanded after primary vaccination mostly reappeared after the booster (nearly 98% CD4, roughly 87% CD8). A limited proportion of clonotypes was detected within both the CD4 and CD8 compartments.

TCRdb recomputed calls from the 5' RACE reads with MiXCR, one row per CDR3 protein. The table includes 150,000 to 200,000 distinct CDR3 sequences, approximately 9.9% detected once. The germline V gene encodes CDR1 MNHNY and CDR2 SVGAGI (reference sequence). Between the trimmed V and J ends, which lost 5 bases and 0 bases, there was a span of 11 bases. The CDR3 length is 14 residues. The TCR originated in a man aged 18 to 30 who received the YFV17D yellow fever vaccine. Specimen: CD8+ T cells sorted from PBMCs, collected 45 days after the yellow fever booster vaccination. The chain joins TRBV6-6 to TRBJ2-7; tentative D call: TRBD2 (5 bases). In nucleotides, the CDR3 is TGTGCCAGCAGTAACGGGGAGAGCTCCTACGAGCAGTACTTC. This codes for CASSNGESSYEQYF.